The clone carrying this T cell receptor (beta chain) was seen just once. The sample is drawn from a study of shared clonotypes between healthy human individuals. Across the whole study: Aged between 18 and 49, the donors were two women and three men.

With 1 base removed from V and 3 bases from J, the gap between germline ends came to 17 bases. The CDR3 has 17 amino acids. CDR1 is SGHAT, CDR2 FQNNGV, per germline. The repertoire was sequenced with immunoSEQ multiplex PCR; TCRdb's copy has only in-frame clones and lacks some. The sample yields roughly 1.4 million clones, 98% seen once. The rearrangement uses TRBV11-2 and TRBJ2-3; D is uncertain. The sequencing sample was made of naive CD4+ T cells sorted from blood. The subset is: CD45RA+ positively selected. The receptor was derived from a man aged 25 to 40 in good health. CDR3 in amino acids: CASSLVWKSVGTDTQYF. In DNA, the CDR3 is TGTGCCAGCAGCTTAGTGTGGAAGTCGGTTGGGACAGATACGCAGTATTTT.